This TCR beta chain derives from a study of T cells after yellow fever vaccination. Study-level background: Low-cell-number fractions were prepared with SMART-Seq v4 Ultra Low Input.

Universal primer sites and UMIs were introduced during 5'RACE template-switching synthesis of TCR cDNA. TCRdb re-analysed the 5' RACE reads in MiXCR, keeping a single row per CDR3 protein. Counted here are 500,000 to 650,000 distinct CDR3 sequences, less than 20% occurring once; the ten biggest clones make up around 15%. Whole-study results and caveats: FACS-sorted repertoires could harbor abundant contaminating bulk-population clonotypes. Subsequent to the booster, the majority of primary-vaccination clones reappeared (roughly 96% CD4, approximately 90% CD8).

The CDR3 runs to 15 residues. CDR1 is SGHNT and CDR2 is YENEEA in the germline V gene. V lost 5 bases, J lost 5 bases, and 8 bases stayed unmatched. This clonotype occurred a few times. The antigen remains unidentified. The sequences come from PBMCs, collected less than 6 days after the first yellow fever vaccination. This rearrangement joins TRBV11-3 to TRBJ2-7; 11 bases are shared with TRBD1. The sequence derives from a man aged 18 to 29 who received the YFV17D yellow fever vaccine. CDR3 amino acids: CASSPRDRGRNEQYF. The CDR3 coding sequence is TGTGCCAGCAGCCCCCGGGACAGGGGGAGGAACGAGCAGTACTTC.